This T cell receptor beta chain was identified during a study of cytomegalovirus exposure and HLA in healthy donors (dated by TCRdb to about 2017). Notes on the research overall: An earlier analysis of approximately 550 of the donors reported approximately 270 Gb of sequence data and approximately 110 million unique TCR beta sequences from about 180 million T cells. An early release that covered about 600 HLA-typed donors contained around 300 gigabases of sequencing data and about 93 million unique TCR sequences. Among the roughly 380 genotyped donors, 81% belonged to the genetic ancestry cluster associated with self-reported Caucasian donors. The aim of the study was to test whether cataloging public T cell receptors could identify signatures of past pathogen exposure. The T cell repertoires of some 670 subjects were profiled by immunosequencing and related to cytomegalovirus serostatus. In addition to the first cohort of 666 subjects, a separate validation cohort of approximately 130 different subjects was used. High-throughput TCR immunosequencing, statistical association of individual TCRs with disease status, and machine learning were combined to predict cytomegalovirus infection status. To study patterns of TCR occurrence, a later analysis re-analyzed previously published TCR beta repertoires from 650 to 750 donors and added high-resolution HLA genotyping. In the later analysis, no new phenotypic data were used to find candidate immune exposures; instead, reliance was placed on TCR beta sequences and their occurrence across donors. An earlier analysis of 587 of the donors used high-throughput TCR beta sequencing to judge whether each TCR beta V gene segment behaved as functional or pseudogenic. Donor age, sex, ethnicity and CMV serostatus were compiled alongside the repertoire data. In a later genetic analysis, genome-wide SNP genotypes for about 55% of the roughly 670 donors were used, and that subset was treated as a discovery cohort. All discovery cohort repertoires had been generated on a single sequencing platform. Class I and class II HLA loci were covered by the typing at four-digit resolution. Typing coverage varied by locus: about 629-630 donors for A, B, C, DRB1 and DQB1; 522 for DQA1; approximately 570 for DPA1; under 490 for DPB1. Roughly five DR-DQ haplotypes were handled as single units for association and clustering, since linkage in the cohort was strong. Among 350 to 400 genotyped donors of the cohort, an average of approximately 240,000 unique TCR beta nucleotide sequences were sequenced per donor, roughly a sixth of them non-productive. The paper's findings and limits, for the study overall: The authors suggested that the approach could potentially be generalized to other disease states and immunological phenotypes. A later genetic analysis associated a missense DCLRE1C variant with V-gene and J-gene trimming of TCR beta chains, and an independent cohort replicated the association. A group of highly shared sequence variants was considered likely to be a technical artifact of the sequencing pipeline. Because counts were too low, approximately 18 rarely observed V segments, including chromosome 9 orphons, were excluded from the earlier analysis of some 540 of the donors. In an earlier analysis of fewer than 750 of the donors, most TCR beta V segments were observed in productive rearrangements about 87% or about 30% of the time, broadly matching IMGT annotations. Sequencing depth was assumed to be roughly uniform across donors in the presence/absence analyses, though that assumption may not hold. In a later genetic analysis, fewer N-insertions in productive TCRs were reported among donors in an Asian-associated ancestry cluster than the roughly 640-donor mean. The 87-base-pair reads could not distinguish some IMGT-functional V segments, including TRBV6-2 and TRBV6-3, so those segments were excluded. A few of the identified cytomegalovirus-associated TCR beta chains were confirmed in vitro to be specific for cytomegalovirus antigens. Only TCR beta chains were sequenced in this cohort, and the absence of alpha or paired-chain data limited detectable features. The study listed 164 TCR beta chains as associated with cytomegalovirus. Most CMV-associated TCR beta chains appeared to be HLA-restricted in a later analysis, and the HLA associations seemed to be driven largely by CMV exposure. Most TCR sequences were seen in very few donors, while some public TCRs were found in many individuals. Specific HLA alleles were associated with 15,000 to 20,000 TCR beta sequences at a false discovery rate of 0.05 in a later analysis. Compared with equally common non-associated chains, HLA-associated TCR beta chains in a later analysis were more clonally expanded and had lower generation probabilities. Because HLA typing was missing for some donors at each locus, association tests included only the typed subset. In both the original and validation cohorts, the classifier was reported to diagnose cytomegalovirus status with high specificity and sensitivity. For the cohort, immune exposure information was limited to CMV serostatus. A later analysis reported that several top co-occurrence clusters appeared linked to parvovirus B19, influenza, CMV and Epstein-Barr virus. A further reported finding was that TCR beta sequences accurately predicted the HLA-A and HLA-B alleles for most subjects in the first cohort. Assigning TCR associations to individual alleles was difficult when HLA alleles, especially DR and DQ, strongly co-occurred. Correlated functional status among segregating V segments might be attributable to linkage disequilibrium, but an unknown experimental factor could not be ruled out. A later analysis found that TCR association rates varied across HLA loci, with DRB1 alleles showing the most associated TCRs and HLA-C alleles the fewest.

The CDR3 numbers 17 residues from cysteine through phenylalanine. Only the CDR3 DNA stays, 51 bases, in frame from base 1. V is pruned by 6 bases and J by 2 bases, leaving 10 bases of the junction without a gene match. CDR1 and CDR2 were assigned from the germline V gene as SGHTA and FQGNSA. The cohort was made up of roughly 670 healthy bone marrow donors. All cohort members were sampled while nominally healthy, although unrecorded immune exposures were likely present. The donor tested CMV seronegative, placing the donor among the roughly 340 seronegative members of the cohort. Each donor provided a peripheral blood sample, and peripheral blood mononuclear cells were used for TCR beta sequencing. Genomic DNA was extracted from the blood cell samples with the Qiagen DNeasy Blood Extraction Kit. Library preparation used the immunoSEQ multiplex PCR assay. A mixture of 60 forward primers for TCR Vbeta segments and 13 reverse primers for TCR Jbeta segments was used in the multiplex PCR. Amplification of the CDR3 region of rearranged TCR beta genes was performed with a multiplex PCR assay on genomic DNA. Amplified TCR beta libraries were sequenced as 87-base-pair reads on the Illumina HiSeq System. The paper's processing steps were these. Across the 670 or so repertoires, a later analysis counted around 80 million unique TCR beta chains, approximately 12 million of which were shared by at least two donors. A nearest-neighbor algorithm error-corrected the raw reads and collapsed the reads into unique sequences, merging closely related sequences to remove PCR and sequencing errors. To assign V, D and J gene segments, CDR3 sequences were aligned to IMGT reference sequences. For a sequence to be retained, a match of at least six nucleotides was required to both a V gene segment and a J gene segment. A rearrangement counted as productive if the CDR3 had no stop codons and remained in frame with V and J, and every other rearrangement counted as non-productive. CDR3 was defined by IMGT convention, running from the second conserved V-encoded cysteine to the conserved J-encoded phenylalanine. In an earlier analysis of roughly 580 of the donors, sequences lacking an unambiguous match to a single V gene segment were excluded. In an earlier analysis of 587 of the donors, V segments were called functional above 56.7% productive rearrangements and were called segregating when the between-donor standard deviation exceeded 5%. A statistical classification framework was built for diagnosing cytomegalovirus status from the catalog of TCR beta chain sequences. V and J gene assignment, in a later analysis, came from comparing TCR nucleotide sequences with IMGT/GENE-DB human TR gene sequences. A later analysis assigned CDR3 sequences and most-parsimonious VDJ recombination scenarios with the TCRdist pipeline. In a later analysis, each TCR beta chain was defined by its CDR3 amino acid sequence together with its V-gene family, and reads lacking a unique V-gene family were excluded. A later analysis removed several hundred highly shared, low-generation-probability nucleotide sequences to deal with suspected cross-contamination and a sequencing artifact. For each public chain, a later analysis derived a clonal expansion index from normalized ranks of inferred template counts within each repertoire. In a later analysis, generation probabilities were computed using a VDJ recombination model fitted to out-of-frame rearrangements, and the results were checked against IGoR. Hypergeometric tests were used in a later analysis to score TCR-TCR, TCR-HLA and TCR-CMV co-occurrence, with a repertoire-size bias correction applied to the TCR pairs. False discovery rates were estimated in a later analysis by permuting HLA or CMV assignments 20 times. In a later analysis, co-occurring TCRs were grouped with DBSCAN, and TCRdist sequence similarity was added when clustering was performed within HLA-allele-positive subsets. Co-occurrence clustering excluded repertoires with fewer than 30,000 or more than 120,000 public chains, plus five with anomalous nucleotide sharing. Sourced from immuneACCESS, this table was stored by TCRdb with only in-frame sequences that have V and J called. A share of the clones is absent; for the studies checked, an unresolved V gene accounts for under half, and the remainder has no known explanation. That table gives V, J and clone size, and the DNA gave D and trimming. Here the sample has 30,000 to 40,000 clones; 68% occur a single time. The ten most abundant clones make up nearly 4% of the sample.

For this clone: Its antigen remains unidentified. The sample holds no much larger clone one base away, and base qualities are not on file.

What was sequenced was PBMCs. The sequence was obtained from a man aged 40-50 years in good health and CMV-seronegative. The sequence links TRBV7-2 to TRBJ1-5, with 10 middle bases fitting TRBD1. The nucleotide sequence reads TGTGCCAGCAGTCACAGACAGGGGGCGCGAGGCAATCAGCCCCAGCATTTT. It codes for CASSHRQGARGNQPQHF.